One and the same sample provided the 7 T cell receptor beta chains below, sequenced in a study of blood T cell repertoires in COVID-19 (dated by TCRdb to about 2020). The library was made by the immunoSEQ multiplex PCR assay. The immuneACCESS repertoire file appears here via TCRdb, limited to in-frame rearrangements. These files lack a portion of the clones; in checked studies, under half of the deficit traces to unresolved V genes, and the cause of the others is not known. In this sample the table shows hundreds of thousands of clones, approximately 86% of which occur a single time. Approximately 1.5% of the sample lies in the top ten. Material: PBMCs or T cells enriched from blood (not recorded which). These receptors originate from a woman between 45 and 65 years old who had recovered from COVID-19.

The chain carries TRBV28 and TRBJ1-5; unclear D gene. This CDR3 contains 15 residues. V gave up 4 bases and J gave up 4 bases, with 14 bases separating them. Germline loops: CDR1 MDHEN, CDR2 SYDVKM. This chain's CDR3 is CASSSLREKNQPQHF. The CDR3 DNA follows: TGTGCCAGCAGTTCCCTCCGGGAGAAAAATCAGCCCCAGCATTTT.

The chain employs TRBV7-2 and TRBJ2-7; D unresolved. V dropped 5 bases and J dropped 3 bases, with 11 bases sitting between them. CDR3 size: 13 residues. Germline loops: CDR1 SGHTA, CDR2 FQGNSA. The DNA of the CDR3 is TGTGCCAGCAGCCCACTCTCTGGCTACGAGCAGTACTTC. It translates to CASSPLSGYEQYF.

CDR3 bases: TGTGCCAGCAGCTTAGCTGTCCCTAGCAACACCGGGGAGCTGTTTTTT. It specifies CASSLAVPSNTGELFF. This chain links TRBV7-9 with TRBJ2-2; TRBD2 might be the D (5 bases). The CDR3 is 16 amino acids. Germline V gene data show CDR1 as SEHNR and CDR2 as FQNEAQ (reference sequence). The ends were cut back, 0 bases at V and 2 bases at J, with 10 bases in the middle.

This chain uses TRBV11-2 with TRBJ1-2; D remains ambiguous. The CDR3 has 14 residues. The germline V gene encodes CDR1 SGHAT and CDR2 FQNNGV. Trimming took 5 bases from V and 3 from J, leaving 13 bases between them. CDR3 DNA: TGTGCCAGCAGCCTCGGGATCGTGGACTATGGCTACACCTTC. Translated, it gives CASSLGIVDYGYTF.

With regard to this clone: One junction end disagrees with the germline gene, perhaps due to a read error. The chain employs TRBV2 and TRBJ2-7, with 9 positions matching TRBD2. CDR3 length equals 14 residues. Germline CDR1 and CDR2: SNHLY and FYNNEI. Here the CDR3 reads CASGAGTSSHEQYF. Written as DNA, the CDR3 is TGTGCCAGCGGCGCCGGGACTAGCTCCCACGAGCAGTACTTC.

This chain connects TRBV10-3 to TRBJ2-1; 11 bases are shared with TRBD2. The CDR3 consists of 15 residues. V was clipped by 9 bases and J by 0 bases; unmatched bases: 4. Germline V gives CDR1 ENHRY, CDR2 SYGVKD. The CDR3 protein is CAMGTSGSSYNEQFF. For the CDR3, the DNA is TGTGCCATGGGGACTAGCGGAAGCTCCTACAATGAGCAGTTCTTC.

The genes are TRBV27 and TRBJ2-7; 7 bases line up with TRBD2. The CDR3 loop spans 16 amino acids. With V trimmed by 8 bases and J by 2 bases, 15 bases remained unmatched. Germline V gene data show CDR1 as MNHEY and CDR2 as SMNVEV (reference sequence). The CDR3 region is CASGPPVASGTYEQYF. CDR3 in DNA: TGTGCCAGCGGACCCCCGGTAGCTAGCGGAACCTACGAGCAGTACTTC.